This T cell receptor (beta chain) is from a study of T-cell reconstitution after alpha-beta-depleted transplantation in children. The table lists this clonotype with many counts. Library preparation (for TCRbeta) was performed with unique molecular identifiers. TCRdb reprocessed the PCR reads via MiXCR and lists one record per CDR3 protein. This sample has around 600,000 distinct CDR3 sequences, with 16% found just once. Germline V gene lookup returns CDR1 DFQATT and CDR2 SNEGSKA (reference sequence). V was pared by 0 bases and J by 1 base, with 12 bases between. CDR3 length equals 15 residues. The material sequenced was PBMCs from the stem cell graft donor, taken from the stem cell graft. The chain has TRBV20-1 and TRBJ1-1, with D perhaps TRBD1 (6 bases). The clonotype originates from a human donor who donated a stem cell graft to a child with acute myeloid leukemia. Here the CDR3 reads CSARDIQGWNTEAFF. DNA of the CDR3: TGCAGTGCTAGAGATATACAGGGATGGAACACTGAAGCTTTCTTT.